This T cell receptor (beta chain) was identified in a study of T cells after yellow fever vaccination. Making TCR cDNA involved 5'RACE template switching, which added UMIs and a universal primer site. TCRdb re-derived calls from the 5' RACE reads in MiXCR, one entry per CDR3 protein. The table has 450,000 to 650,000 distinct CDR3 sequences, 21% seen once; the top ten hold approximately 15%. The material sequenced was PBMCs, taken about 21 days after the first yellow fever vaccination. This TCR was sampled from a man between 18 and 35 years old who received the YFV17D yellow fever vaccine.

CDR3 coding DNA: TGTGCCAGCTCACCAGGGACAGGGAATTATCAGCCCCAGCATTTT. It specifies CASSPGTGNYQPQHF. The chain couples TRBV18 to TRBJ1-5, with 9 bases lining up with TRBD1. The CDR3 has 15 residues. Germline assignment: CDR1 KGHSH and CDR2 LQKENI. The V and J ends lost 2 bases and 5 bases, in that order; junction bases with no gene match: 4.